This is a list of T cell receptor beta chains from one sample in a study of cytomegalovirus exposure and HLA in healthy donors. This table comes from immunoSEQ multiplex PCR, and its TCRdb copy is limited to in-frame clones, with some not included. The sample includes approximately 170,000 clones, about 84% of them seen just once. Sequenced: PBMCs. The receptor source for this set is a man aged 45-65 years in good health and CMV-seropositive. Both conserved end residues are part of each CDR3. A D gene is named only where the DNA matches it firmly. Where a row states a size, it is once, few, many or the class of an expanded clone; other rows omit it.

v_gene: TRBV9
d_gene: NA
abundance: NA
j_gene: TRBJ1-5
CDR3nt: TGTGCCAGCAGCGTAGTTACAGGGATCAATCAGCCCCAGCATTTT
CDR3aa: CASSVVTGINQPQHF

v_gene: TRBV2
d_gene: NA
abundance: NA
j_gene: TRBJ2-4
CDR3nt: TGTGCCAGCGGAGGCGGATGGCCATTATTC
CDR3aa: CASGGGWPLF

v_gene: TRBV28
d_gene: NA
abundance: NA
j_gene: TRBJ2-4
CDR3nt: TGTGCCAGCAGTTTCGAGGTCGGGGCGGGGGCCAAAAACATTCAGTACTTC
CDR3aa: CASSFEVGAGAKNIQYF

v_gene: TRBV27
d_gene: NA
abundance: NA
j_gene: TRBJ2-7
CDR3nt: TGTGCCAGCAGTTATACCAGGGAATTCGAGCAGTACTTC
CDR3aa: CASSYTREFEQYF

v_gene: TRBV6-5
d_gene: TRBD2
abundance: once
j_gene: TRBJ2-1
CDR3nt: TGTGCCAGCAAACTACTAGCGGGAGGGCCTAATGAGCAGTTCTTC
CDR3aa: CASKLLAGGPNEQFF

v_gene: TRBV28
d_gene: TRBD1
abundance: NA
j_gene: TRBJ1-1
CDR3nt: TGTGCCAGCAGTTCAGGGGGAGGCACTGAAGCTTTCTTT
CDR3aa: CASSSGGGTEAFF

v_gene: TRBV11-2
d_gene: TRBD1
abundance: NA
j_gene: TRBJ1-3
CDR3nt: TGTGCCAGCAGCTTAGAGAGTGTGGGACAGGATCTCTCTGGAAACACCATATATTTT
CDR3aa: CASSLESVGQDLSGNTIYF

v_gene: TRBV27
d_gene: TRBD2
abundance: NA
j_gene: TRBJ2-1
CDR3nt: TGTGCCAGCAGTTTGGCGGGAGGCTACAATGAGCAGTTCTTC
CDR3aa: CASSLAGGYNEQFF

v_gene: TRBV18
d_gene: TRBD1
abundance: NA
j_gene: TRBJ2-7
CDR3nt: TGTGCCAGCTCTCCCGGGACAGGGGCCTACGAGCAGTACTTC
CDR3aa: CASSPGTGAYEQYF

v_gene: TRBV28
d_gene: TRBD1
abundance: NA
j_gene: TRBJ1-1
CDR3nt: TGTGCCAGCAGTTTAAGGGGACAGGGGGCAGCTTTCTTT
CDR3aa: CASSLRGQGAAFF

v_gene: TRBV30
d_gene: NA
abundance: NA
j_gene: TRBJ1-6
CDR3nt: TGTGCCTCCTCCGGCCGGGGAAACAATTCACCCCTCCACTTT
CDR3aa: CASSGRGNNSPLHF

v_gene: TRBV2
d_gene: NA
abundance: NA
j_gene: TRBJ1-5
CDR3nt: TGTGCCAGCAGTGAACGGCGTAGCGTTTGGCCCCAGCATTTT
CDR3aa: CASSERRSVWPQHF

v_gene: TRBV4-2
d_gene: TRBD2
abundance: NA
j_gene: TRBJ2-3
CDR3nt: TGTGCCAGCAGCCAAGAACTAGCGGGAGGGACAGATACGCAGTATTTT
CDR3aa: CASSQELAGGTDTQYF

v_gene: TRBV7-9
d_gene: NA
abundance: NA
j_gene: TRBJ1-2
CDR3nt: TGTGCCAGCAGCGGGAGCGGCTACACCTTC
CDR3aa: CASSGSGYTF

v_gene: TRBV30
d_gene: TRBD1
abundance: NA
j_gene: TRBJ1-5
CDR3nt: TGTGCCTGGAGTGGGGCTTGGGACAGGGGCTATCAGCCCCAGCATTTT
CDR3aa: CAWSGAWDRGYQPQHF

v_gene: TRBV9
d_gene: NA
abundance: NA
j_gene: TRBJ1-5
CDR3nt: TGTGCCAGCAATCCGGCGGGAAGCAATCAGCCCCAGCATTTT
CDR3aa: CASNPAGSNQPQHF

v_gene: TRBV19
d_gene: TRBD1
abundance: NA
j_gene: TRBJ2-1
CDR3nt: TGTGCCAGTAGTGGACCCGGGGACAGGGATTTGAATGAGCAGTTCTTC
CDR3aa: CASSGPGDRDLNEQFF

v_gene: TRBV7-2
d_gene: TRBD1
abundance: NA
j_gene: TRBJ2-7
CDR3nt: TGTGCCAGCAGCCTCTACAGGGGGCAGGAGCAGTACTTC
CDR3aa: CASSLYRGQEQYF

v_gene: TRBV23-1
d_gene: TRBD2
abundance: NA
j_gene: TRBJ2-2
CDR3nt: TGCGCCAGCAGTCAATCAGGAGGGACTAGCGGGAGTCGGGGTACCGGGGAGCTGTTTTTT
CDR3aa: CASSQSGGTSGSRGTGELFF

v_gene: TRBV28
d_gene: NA
abundance: NA
j_gene: TRBJ1-4
CDR3nt: TGTGCCAGCAGTGATCGGGGGGCTAATGAAAAACTGTTTTTT
CDR3aa: CASSDRGANEKLFF

v_gene: TRBV11-3
d_gene: NA
abundance: NA
j_gene: TRBJ2-7
CDR3nt: TGTGCCAGCAGCTTTGAGGTCTCCTACGAGCAGTACTTC
CDR3aa: CASSFEVSYEQYF

v_gene: TRBV7-6
d_gene: NA
abundance: NA
j_gene: TRBJ2-3
CDR3nt: TGTGCCAGCAGCTTCGGGGGAACAGATACGCAGTATTTT
CDR3aa: CASSFGGTDTQYF

v_gene: TRBV7-2
d_gene: NA
abundance: NA
j_gene: TRBJ2-7
CDR3nt: TGTGCCAGCAGCCCCGGGACTTACTTCCCCGAGCAGTACTTC
CDR3aa: CASSPGTYFPEQYF

v_gene: TRBV9
d_gene: NA
abundance: NA
j_gene: TRBJ2-2
CDR3nt: TGTGCCAGCAGCGTACGGGGGGAGGGGGCGAACACCGGGGAGCTGTTTTTT
CDR3aa: CASSVRGEGANTGELFF

v_gene: TRBV11-2
d_gene: NA
abundance: NA
j_gene: TRBJ2-7
CDR3nt: TGTGCCAGCAGCTTCCCAGGGATCTACGAGCAGTACTTC
CDR3aa: CASSFPGIYEQYF

v_gene: TRBV9
d_gene: NA
abundance: NA
j_gene: TRBJ1-2
CDR3nt: TGTGCCAGCAGCGGCGGTGTCCTCTATGGCTACACCTTC
CDR3aa: CASSGGVLYGYTF

v_gene: TRBV2
d_gene: TRBD1
abundance: NA
j_gene: TRBJ2-2
CDR3nt: TGTGCCAGCAGGGGGGACAGGGCGAACACCGGGGAGCTGTTTTTT
CDR3aa: CASRGDRANTGELFF

v_gene: TRBV25-1
d_gene: NA
abundance: NA
j_gene: TRBJ2-5
CDR3nt: TGTGCCAGCAGTTGGCAGGGTCAGACCCAGTACTTC
CDR3aa: CASSWQGQTQYF

v_gene: TRBV15
d_gene: NA
abundance: NA
j_gene: TRBJ1-5
CDR3nt: TGTGCCACCAGCAGGGCTACCGAAGGGGGTCAGCCCCAGCATTTT
CDR3aa: CATSRATEGGQPQHF

v_gene: TRBV6-5
d_gene: TRBD1
abundance: NA
j_gene: TRBJ2-7
CDR3nt: TGTGCCAGCAGTTACCCCTCCGGGACAGGGAGTATCGGGCAGTACTTC
CDR3aa: CASSYPSGTGSIGQYF

v_gene: TRBV29-1
d_gene: NA
abundance: few
j_gene: TRBJ1-2
CDR3nt: TGCAGCGTGGCGGGGGCTTCGGGCTATGGCTACACCTTC
CDR3aa: CSVAGASGYGYTF

v_gene: TRBV6-5
d_gene: NA
abundance: NA
j_gene: TRBJ1-3
CDR3nt: TGTGCCAGCAGTTACTCGCGCGGGGGGGCTGGAAACACCATATATTTT
CDR3aa: CASSYSRGGAGNTIYF

v_gene: TRBV6-5
d_gene: NA
abundance: NA
j_gene: TRBJ1-2
CDR3nt: TGTGCCAGCAGTCGGAGGGCGGGTGGCTACACCTTC
CDR3aa: CASSRRAGGYTF

v_gene: TRBV28
d_gene: NA
abundance: NA
j_gene: TRBJ2-3
CDR3nt: TGTGCCAGCCTTCGGACGGAGGTGGATACGCAGTATTTT
CDR3aa: CASLRTEVDTQYF

v_gene: TRBV28
d_gene: NA
abundance: NA
j_gene: TRBJ2-7
CDR3nt: TGTGCCAGCAGTTTCCCGAATCTAGGGGGCGAGCAGTACTTC
CDR3aa: CASSFPNLGGEQYF

v_gene: TRBV21-1
d_gene: NA
abundance: NA
j_gene: TRBJ1-1
CDR3nt: TGTGCAAAAGCAGAGGGTTCAGAAGCTTTCTTT
CDR3aa: CAKAEGSEAFF

v_gene: TRBV28
d_gene: TRBD1
abundance: NA
j_gene: TRBJ1-1
CDR3nt: TGTGCCAGCAAAGCAGGGGGAGGCACTGAAGCTTTCTTT
CDR3aa: CASKAGGGTEAFF

v_gene: TRBV2
d_gene: TRBD1
abundance: NA
j_gene: TRBJ1-5
CDR3nt: TGTGCCAGCATTGGGGACAGGGGGCTTCAGCCCCAGCATTTT
CDR3aa: CASIGDRGLQPQHF

v_gene: TRBV6-6
d_gene: TRBD1
abundance: NA
j_gene: TRBJ2-5
CDR3nt: TGTGCCAGCAGTTACACCTCGACAGGGATCCTAGAGACCCAGTACTTC
CDR3aa: CASSYTSTGILETQYF

v_gene: TRBV4-2
d_gene: NA
abundance: NA
j_gene: TRBJ2-1
CDR3nt: TGTGCCAGCAGCCAAGTGTGGCCAATAACCTACAATGAGCAGTTCTTC
CDR3aa: CASSQVWPITYNEQFF